One sample yielded the 4 T cell receptor beta chains listed below, sequenced in a study of beta chain features in type 1 diabetes. Reverse transcription of all isolated RNA meant that expressed TCRB transcripts were sequenced. Clones were read by immunoSEQ multiplex PCR, and TCRdb kept only the in-frame ones, dropping some. The repertoire holds roughly 500,000 clones, with around 30% as singletons. Sequencing input: naive CD4+ T cells from blood. All receptors come from a man aged 18-30 years in good health.

This chain uses TRBV30 with TRBJ1-2; D is unresolved. The germline V gene has CDR1 GTSNPN and CDR2 SVGIG (reference sequence). The CDR3 is 12 residues long. Trimming cost V 5 bases and J 2 bases, with 9 bases left between them. The CDR3: CAWGTENYGYTF. The CDR3 nucleotides read TGTGCCTGGGGAACAGAGAACTATGGCTACACCTTC.

This clone was seen a handful of times. CDR3 coding DNA: TGTGCCAGCAGCTTTGGGGTCTCGCACTACGAGCAGTACTTC. The encoded protein is CASSFGVSHYEQYF. The genes are TRBV7-9 and TRBJ2-7, with D uncertain. CDR3 length: 14 residues. The germline V and J ends were trimmed by 3 bases and 3 bases, with 12 bases remaining between them. Per the germline V gene, CDR1 is SEHNR and CDR2 is FQNEAQ (reference sequence).

This clone was picked up a small number of times. The sample has other DNA sequences that encode this CDR3 too. This chain uses TRBV30 with TRBJ2-5; no reliable D call. Deletions cut 0 bases from V and 1 base from J, with 6 bases between. The length of the CDR3 is 13 residues. Germline V CDR1 and CDR2: GTSNPN, SVGIG (reference sequence). The DNA of the CDR3 is TGTGCCTGGAGTGTCGGCCCCCAAGAGACCCAGTACTTC. This encodes CAWSVGPQETQYF. Looking up the rest from reference TRBV30 and TRBJ2-5 gives the full variable domain: SQTIHQWPATLVQPVGSPLSLECTVEGTSNPNLYWYRQAAGRGLQLLFYSVGIGQISSEVPQNLSASRPQDRQFILSSKKLLLSDSGFYLCAWSVGPQETQYFGPGTRLLVL.

Of note for this clone: Other nucleotide sequences from this sample produce the same CDR3. V is TRBV9 and J is TRBJ2-5; no reliable D call. Germline-derived CDR1 and CDR2 are SGDLS and YYNGEE. Trimming pared 0 bases from V and 5 bases from J, leaving 8 bases between. This CDR3 is 13 amino acids long. CDR3 sequence (DNA): TGTGCCAGCAGCGTAGGCAGCGAGGAGACCCAGTACTTC. As protein: CASSVGSEETQYF.